This T cell receptor beta chain was retrieved from a study of blood T cell repertoires in COVID-19 (TCRdb year 2020). Looking at the study overall: Collaborator samples came from the United States, Italy and Spain and covered acute and convalescent phases of COVID-19. The material from the prospective study consisted of cDNA or gDNA derived from T cells, B-cell-depleted T cells, or PBMCs. The dataset comprised deeply sampled blood TCRbeta repertoires from subjects exposed to, actively infected with, or recovered from COVID-19. The repertoires were released in a freely available public database meant as a resource for research on the immune response to SARS-CoV-2. The samples were drawn from two sources: the first 160 participants of the ongoing ImmuneRACE study, and 1,000 to 1,500 subjects contributed by 6 global collaborators. Nearly every sample came with metadata listing a de-identified subject ID, COVID-19 status, age in years and sex. Where HLA class I and class II types were available, the types were taken from metadata supplied by the sample provider, not from assay-based typing.

Study-wide findings and limitations: Clinical and demographic metadata were provided uncurated, with the amount varying by source and participant.

The junction carries 19 bases between V and J, which are trimmed by 5 bases and 0 bases respectively. Taken from the germline V gene (reference sequence), the CDR1 and CDR2 loops are MNHEY and SMNVEV. The CDR3 covers 18 residues, taking in both the cysteine and the phenylalanine. The entry retains the CDR3 DNA only, 54 bases that are in frame from base 1. TCRbeta CDR3 regions were amplified from genomic DNA using the immunoSEQ Assay, a bias-controlled multiplex PCR. In the authors' own workflow: The number of nucleated cells in each sample was estimated from the amplification of reference gene primers within the assay. To quantify the absolute abundance of each unique TCRbeta CDR3 rearrangement, sequence reads were collapsed and filtered. Productive Simpson clonality was computed per sample as the square root of Simpson's diversity index over productive rearrangements. TCRdb holds this immuneACCESS table with in-frame rearrangements only. Some clones are missing; in checked studies, unresolved V genes explain under half, and the rest has no known cause. D and trimming were read from the DNA, whereas the V and J calls and clone size are those reported in that table. This sample is represented by over 100,000 clones; about 90% of them were singletons. The ten largest clones represent around 1.1% of the sample.

The collaborating institutions used their own protocols to collect whole blood in K2EDTA tubes. Collaborator samples were shipped for TCRbeta analysis as frozen whole blood, isolated PBMCs, or DNA extracted from either sample type. Details on this clone: Its antigen is currently not known. No much larger clone is present one base from it, and per-base qualities are unavailable.

The sequence is built from TRBV27 and TRBJ2-2; perhaps TRBD2 is the D gene, with 5 bases matching. Sequenced material: peripheral blood. The TCR sequence derives from a human donor in a cohort sampled during active COVID-19. Here the CDR3 is given as CASSVGGGGPANTGELFF. The nucleotide sequence is given as TGTGCCAGCAGTGTAGGTGGAGGCGGCCCAGCGAACACCGGGGAGCTGTTTTTT.